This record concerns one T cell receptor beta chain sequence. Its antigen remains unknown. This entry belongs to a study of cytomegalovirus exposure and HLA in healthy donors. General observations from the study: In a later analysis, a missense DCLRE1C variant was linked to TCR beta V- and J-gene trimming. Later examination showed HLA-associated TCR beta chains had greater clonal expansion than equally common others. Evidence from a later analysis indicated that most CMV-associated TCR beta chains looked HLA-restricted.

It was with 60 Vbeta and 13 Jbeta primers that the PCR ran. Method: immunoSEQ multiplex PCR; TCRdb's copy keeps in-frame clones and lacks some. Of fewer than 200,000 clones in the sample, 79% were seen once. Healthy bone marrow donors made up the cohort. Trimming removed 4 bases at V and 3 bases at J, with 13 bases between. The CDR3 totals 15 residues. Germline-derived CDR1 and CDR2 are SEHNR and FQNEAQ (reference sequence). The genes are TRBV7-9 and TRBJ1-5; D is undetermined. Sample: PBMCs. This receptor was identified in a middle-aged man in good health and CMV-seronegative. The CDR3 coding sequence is TGTGCCAGCAGCTCTGGGCTCGTCGACAATCAGCCCCAGCATTTT. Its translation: CASSSGLVDNQPQHF.